These 15 T cell receptor beta chains were all obtained from the same sample, sequenced in a study of T cell changes during pregnancy in multiple sclerosis. Some clones are missing from TCRdb's copy, which holds only in-frame ones; the method was immunoSEQ multiplex PCR. Here the sample spans 35,000 to 50,000 clones, 80% to 90% being singletons. This sample comprised CD4+ T cells from peripheral blood mononuclear cells, obtained after pregnancy. The receptors come from a female donor with multiple sclerosis, enrolled in a pregnancy study.

This chain uses TRBV7-2 with TRBJ2-7, with D tentatively TRBD1 (6 bases). The CDR3 covers 12 residues. V lost 6 bases and J lost 7, with 13 bases in between. Germline CDR1 reads SGHTA; CDR2 reads FQGNSA. CDR3 in amino acids: CASSSTGSEQYF. For the CDR3, the DNA is TGTGCCAGCAGTTCCACAGGGTCAGAGCAGTACTTC.

The chain joins TRBV30 to TRBJ2-4; TRBD2 might be the D (6 bases). V shed 0 bases and J shed 6 bases, with 18 bases lying between them. The germline gives CDR1 GTSNPN, CDR2 SVGIG (reference sequence). The CDR3 extends over 16 amino acids. The CDR3 sequence is CAWSVLAGRSGNIQYF. The CDR3 DNA reads as TGTGCCTGGAGTGTACTGGCAGGGCGTAGCGGAAACATTCAGTACTTC. The variable domain in full, completed from reference TRBV30 and TRBJ2-4, reads SQTIHQWPATLVQPVGSPLSLECTVEGTSNPNLYWYRQAAGRGLQLLFYSVGIGQISSEVPQNLSASRPQDRQFILSSKKLLLSDSGFYLCAWSVLAGRSGNIQYFGAGTRLSVL.

This clone appeared once. The chain uses TRBV7-2 and TRBJ1-3; possible D gene TRBD1, 6 bases. CDR3 length equals 13 residues. Trimming took off 5 bases at V and 4 bases at J, with 9 bases between the two ends. Germline lookup yields CDR1 SGHTA and CDR2 FQGNSA. In nucleotides, the CDR3 is TGTGCCAGCAGCCCCGGACAGGGAAACACCATATATTTT. It yields the protein CASSPGQGNTIYF.

The J gene is TRBJ2-3, the V gene TRBV28, with TRBD2 matching 8 bases. The CDR3 sequence is 14 residues long. Trimming at V came to 9 bases and at J to 0 bases, leaving 5 bases not matched to a gene. CDR1 and CDR2 from the germline V gene are MDHEN and SYDVKM. CDR3 sequence: CASSQRGSTDTQYF. The CDR3 DNA is TGTGCCAGTAGCCAGCGGGGGAGCACAGATACGCAGTATTTT.

V is TRBV29-1 and J is TRBJ2-1, with a possible D match to TRBD2 (6 bases). This CDR3 is built from 14 residues. Germline CDR1 and CDR2: SQVTM and ANQGSEA. Deletions cut 6 bases from V and 4 bases from J, with 16 bases between. CDR3 residues: CSVGRDSGYNEQFF. The DNA of the CDR3 is TGCAGCGTCGGCAGAGATAGCGGATACAATGAGCAGTTCTTC.

This clone qualifies as medium-sized. Additional DNA sequences in this sample encode the identical CDR3. The V gene is TRBV6-5, the J gene TRBJ1-5, with D tentatively TRBD1 (5 bases). The CDR3 runs 15 residues. Germline CDR1 MNHEY, CDR2 SVGAGI. Trimming removed 2 bases at V and 1 base at J, with 9 bases between. In nucleotides, the CDR3 is TGTGCCAGCAGTTACGACGGGGGGAGCAATCAGCCCCAGCATTTT. It specifies CASSYDGGSNQPQHF.

The chain combines TRBV28 with TRBJ2-4; D may be TRBD1 (6 bases). Deletions cut 4 bases from V and 0 bases from J, with 13 bases between. The germline V gene has CDR1 MDHEN and CDR2 SYDVKM. The length of the CDR3 is 16 residues. CDR3 in amino acids: CASSSEGVLAKNIQYF. The DNA of the CDR3 is TGTGCCAGCAGTTCCGAGGGGGTCTTAGCCAAAAACATTCAGTACTTC.

The CDR3 protein is CASSLLSQSSYEQYF. In nucleotides, the CDR3 is TGTGCCAGCAGCTTACTATCCCAGAGCTCCTACGAGCAGTACTTC. This chain links TRBV5-6 with TRBJ2-7; D is uncertain. V lost 2 bases, J lost 0 bases, and 12 bases lay in between. Germline CDR1 reads SGHDT; CDR2 reads YYEEEE. This CDR3 has 15 residues.

This chain uses TRBV7-9 with TRBJ2-1; D uncertain. The CDR3 spans 13 residues. The V end was cut by 3 bases, the J end by 4 bases, with 7 bases between. From germline, CDR1 is SEHNR and CDR2 FQNEAQ (reference sequence). The chain's CDR3 is CASSFEDYNEQFF. CDR3 nucleotides: TGTGCCAGCAGCTTTGAGGATTACAATGAGCAGTTCTTC.

A single count supports this clone. This chain links TRBV4-1 with TRBJ2-3; 7 nucleotides match TRBD2. From germline, CDR1 is MGHRA and CDR2 YSYEKL. CDR3 length: 17 residues. Losses at the gene ends were 0 bases for V and 2 bases for J; bases not matched to a gene: 8. As DNA, the CDR3 is TGCGCCAGCAGCCAAGATGGGGACTATTCGATCACAGATACGCAGTATTTT. Its protein product is CASSQDGDYSITDTQYF.

The rearrangement joins TRBV6-1 to TRBJ1-2, with D perhaps matching TRBD1 (6 bases). V dropped 4 bases and J dropped 1 base, with 13 bases sitting between them. Germline assignment: CDR1 MNHNS and CDR2 SASEGT. CDR3 length: 15 residues. The CDR3 is CASSGGQSLNYGYTF. In DNA form, the CDR3 reads TGTGCCAGCAGTGGGGGGCAGAGCCTTAACTATGGCTACACCTTC.

This clone has just one count. The chain employs TRBV7-9 and TRBJ1-2, with D possibly matching TRBD1 (5 bases). This CDR3 spans 14 amino acids. The germline V gene has CDR1 SEHNR and CDR2 FQNEAQ (reference sequence). The ends were cut back, 3 bases at V and 3 bases at J, with 11 bases in the middle. The CDR3 region is CASSLLGRDYGYTF. The CDR3 DNA follows: TGTGCCAGCAGCTTGTTGGGCAGGGACTATGGCTACACCTTC.

The gene calls are TRBV30 and TRBJ2-7; 10 bases map to TRBD2. Per the germline V gene, CDR1 is GTSNPN and CDR2 is SVGIG (reference sequence). V lost 0 bases to trimming and J lost 6 bases; unmatched junction nucleotides: 8. The length of the CDR3 is 15 residues. CDR3 region: CAWSVKRLAGVEQYF. The CDR3 DNA reads TGTGCCTGGAGTGTAAAGAGACTAGCGGGTGTCGAGCAGTACTTC.

The V gene is TRBV6-6, the J gene TRBJ2-1; TRBD2 aligns across 13 bases. Germline CDR1 and CDR2: MNHNY and SVGAGI (reference sequence). J was trimmed by 9 bases and V by 8 bases; bases with no gene match: 7. This CDR3 is 14 amino acids long. The CDR3 reads CASQQGTSGAEQFF. In DNA form, the CDR3 reads TGTGCCAGCCAACAGGGGACTAGCGGGGCTGAGCAGTTCTTC.

This clone came up a few times. CDR3 DNA: TGCGCCAGCGGTAGGACTAGCGGGCCCTACGAGCAGTACTTC. Translated, it gives CASGRTSGPYEQYF. The chain is built from TRBV5-1 and TRBJ2-7; the match to TRBD2 covers 11 bases. This CDR3 spans 14 amino acids. Germline CDR1 reads SGHRS; CDR2 reads YFSETQ. The trim removed 7 bases at V and 2 bases at J, leaving 5 bases unmatched.